A selection of T cell receptor beta chains follows, all from one sample in a study of glioma-infiltrating T cells after dendritic cell vaccination. Assay used: immunoSEQ multiplex PCR; TCRdb lists only in-frame clones, some missing. The top ten hold 2.5% to 3.5% of the sample, which has more than 85,000 clones, more than 70% seen once. The material sequenced was blood, taken before dendritic cell vaccination. Receptor source: a human donor with glioblastoma. Both conserved end residues are part of each CDR3. D genes are given only for firm matches. A clone size is listed for some rows: how often the clone was seen (once, few, many), or a class if it is expanded.

V gene,clone size,J gene,D gene,CDR3 DNA,CDR3 protein
TRBV19,once,TRBJ1-5,NA,TGTGCCAGTAGTCTGGGATCTAGCCGGAGTCAGCCCCAGCATTTT,CASSLGSSRSQPQHF
TRBV30,NA,TRBJ1-5,NA,TGTGCCTGGAGCCTTGTTGATGGGGCGACTCAGCCCCAGCATTTT,CAWSLVDGATQPQHF
TRBV7-3,NA,TRBJ1-2,NA,TGTGCCAGCAGCCCCGGTCGGGGAAACTATGGCTACACCTTC,CASSPGRGNYGYTF
TRBV6-4,NA,TRBJ2-5,NA,TGTGCCAGCAGTGGGGAGGAGGGGGAGACCCAGTACTTC,CASSGEEGETQYF
TRBV11-2,NA,TRBJ2-1,TRBD2,TGTGCCAGCAGCTTAGATCCGGGAGGGCCCTCAAATGAGCAGTTCTTC,CASSLDPGGPSNEQFF
TRBV21-1,NA,TRBJ1-1,NA,TGTGCCAGCAGCAAAAAGGCGGGACAGGGGCAGAAGAACACTGAAGCTTTCTTT,CASSKKAGQGQKNTEAFF
TRBV9,NA,TRBJ2-7,NA,TGTGCCAGCAGCGTAGGACAGAGCTACGAGCAGTACTTC,CASSVGQSYEQYF
TRBV2,NA,TRBJ2-5,TRBD1,TGTGCCAGCAGCGGACAGGTACCTAACTTC,CASSGQVPNF
TRBV7-3,NA,TRBJ2-1,TRBD1,TGTGCCAGCAGGTTAACAGGGGGCAATGAGCAGTTCTTC,CASRLTGGNEQFF
TRBV19,NA,TRBJ1-1,NA,TGTGCCTCAATGGGCCAACTGAACACTGAAGCTTTCTTT,CASMGQLNTEAFF
TRBV4-3,NA,TRBJ1-2,NA,TGCGCCAGCAGCCATGGGCGGGACTATGGCTACACCTTC,CASSHGRDYGYTF
TRBV6-5,few,TRBJ1-6,TRBD1,TGTGCCAGCACAAACGGACAGGGTTTGAATTCACCCCTCCACTTT,CASTNGQGLNSPLHF
TRBV7-9,NA,TRBJ1-3,NA,TGTGCCAGCAGCTTTCACAGGAGCTCTGGAAACACCATATATTTT,CASSFHRSSGNTIYF
TRBV27,NA,TRBJ2-2,TRBD2,TGTGCCAGCACCCTACTAGCGGGAGGGCTCACCGGGGAGCTGTTTTTT,CASTLLAGGLTGELFF
TRBV18,once,TRBJ1-1,NA,TGTGCCAGCTCATCAAGACAGTTCACCCTGAACACTGAAGCTTTCTTT,CASSSRQFTLNTEAFF
TRBV6-1,NA,TRBJ1-6,NA,TGTGCCAGCACCGAGGGGGGGTACTCACCCCTCCACTTT,CASTEGGYSPLHF
TRBV18,NA,TRBJ2-1,TRBD2,TGTGCCAGCTCACCACCCTCGACTAGCGGGGGAAGTTATGAGCAGTTCTTC,CASSPPSTSGGSYEQFF
TRBV15,NA,TRBJ1-2,TRBD1,TGTGCCACCAGCGGGACAGGGGGCAACTATGGCTACACCTTC,CATSGTGGNYGYTF
TRBV25-1,NA,TRBJ2-2,TRBD2,TGTGCCAGCGTTTCCCGGGGGGGGACCGGGGAGCTGTTTTTT,CASVSRGGTGELFF
TRBV7-2,NA,TRBJ2-4,NA,TGTGCCAGCAGCTTAGCTAGCGCCCTCATTATTCAGTACTTC,CASSLASALIIQYF
TRBV29-1,NA,TRBJ2-7,NA,TGCAGCGTTGGGGGGGGCCGACACGAGCAGTACTTC,CSVGGGRHEQYF
TRBV4-3,NA,TRBJ1-4,TRBD1,TGCGCCAGCAGCCATGACGCAGGGGGGAATGAAAAACTGTTTTTT,CASSHDAGGNEKLFF
TRBV6-6,NA,TRBJ2-1,TRBD2,TGTGCCAGCAGTCAGGGGACTAGCGGAAACAATGAGCAGTTCTTC,CASSQGTSGNNEQFF
TRBV19,NA,TRBJ2-3,TRBD2,TGTGCCAGTAGTCCGGGGAGGGGCCTAAGCACAGATACGCAGTATTTT,CASSPGRGLSTDTQYF
TRBV19,NA,TRBJ1-1,NA,TGTGCCAGTAGTATAGGGACAGTTGCCACTGAAGCTTTCTTT,CASSIGTVATEAFF
TRBV19,NA,TRBJ2-3,TRBD2,TGTGCCAGTAGTATCGGACTAGCGGGAGTGGATACGCAGTATTTT,CASSIGLAGVDTQYF
TRBV6-5,NA,TRBJ1-4,TRBD1,TGTGCCAGTGCATCCCGGACAGGGTCGGGTGAAAAACTGTTTTTT,CASASRTGSGEKLFF
TRBV4-2,NA,TRBJ2-7,TRBD2,TGTGCCAGCAGCCCTAGCGGTAGCTCCTACGAGCAGTACTTC,CASSPSGSSYEQYF
TRBV19,few,TRBJ2-7,NA,TGTGCCAGTAGTGGGGCATCCTACGAGCAGTACTTC,CASSGASYEQYF
TRBV5-6,NA,TRBJ2-1,NA,TGTGCCAGCAGCTCAACAGGGAGCAATGAGCAGTTCTTC,CASSSTGSNEQFF
TRBV7-6,NA,TRBJ2-7,NA,TGTGCCAGCAGCTTACAAACGCAGGGGTACGAGCAGTACTTC,CASSLQTQGYEQYF
TRBV29-1,NA,TRBJ2-7,NA,TGCAGCGTTGAAGTGGTGGACAGTACAGCCTACGAGCAGTACTTC,CSVEVVDSTAYEQYF